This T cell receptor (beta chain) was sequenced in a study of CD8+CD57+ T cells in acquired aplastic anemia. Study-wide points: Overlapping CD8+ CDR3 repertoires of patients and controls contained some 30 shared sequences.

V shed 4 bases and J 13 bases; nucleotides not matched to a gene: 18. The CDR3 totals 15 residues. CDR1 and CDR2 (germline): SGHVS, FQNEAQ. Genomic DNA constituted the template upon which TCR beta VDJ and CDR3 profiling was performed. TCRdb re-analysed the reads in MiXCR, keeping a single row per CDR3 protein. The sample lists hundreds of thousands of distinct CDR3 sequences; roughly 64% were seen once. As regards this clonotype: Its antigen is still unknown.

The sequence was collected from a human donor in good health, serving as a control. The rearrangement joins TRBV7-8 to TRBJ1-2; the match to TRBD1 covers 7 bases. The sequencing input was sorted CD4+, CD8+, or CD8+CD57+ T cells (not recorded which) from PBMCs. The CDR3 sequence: CASSYTGVYEQYFTF. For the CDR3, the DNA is TGTGCCAGCAGCTACACAGGGGTCTACGAGCAGTACTTCACCTTC.